The source of this TCR beta chain is a study of radiation and T cells in renal cell carcinoma. Noted time point: blood 2 weeks post-SBRT. As for treatment: 15 Gy SBRT to primary tumor, nephrectomy 4 weeks later. Trimming stripped 0 bases from V and 5 bases from J, with 11 bases between. The length of the CDR3 is 14 residues. CDR1 SGHRS and CDR2 YFSETQ come from the germline V gene. Profiled with immunoSEQ multiplex PCR; TCRdb holds only in-frame clones, not every one. The sample includes more than 95,000 clones, roughly four fifths seen only once; the top ten take roughly 6%. The V and J genes are TRBV5-1 and TRBJ1-1; D perhaps matches TRBD1 (5 bases). The source material was blood, sampled from a patient whose treatment included radiotherapy and nephrectomy. The receptor comes from a middle-aged man with renal cell carcinoma. In DNA form, the CDR3 reads TGCGCCAGCAGCTTGGCCATGGAGGGGACTGAAGCTTTCTTT. It is translated as CASSLAMEGTEAFF. Together with reference TRBV5-1 and TRBJ1-1, the CDR3 gives the full variable domain: KAGVTQTPRYLIKTRGQQVTLSCSPISGHRSVSWYQQTPGQGLQFLFEYFSETQRNKGNFPGRFSGRQFSNSRSEMNVSTLELGDSALYLCASSLAMEGTEAFFGQGTRLTVV.